What follows are 20 T cell receptor beta chains derived from one specimen sequenced in a study of CD4+ T cells in melanoma. Generated by immunoSEQ multiplex PCR, the TCRdb table keeps only in-frame clones and is missing some. The sample shows around 130,000 clones, nearly 95% of them seen only once. These receptors all stem from a human donor with melanoma.

This clone has only one observation. V gene TRBV19 combines with J gene TRBJ1-3; D is ambiguous. This CDR3 is built from 14 residues. Germline CDR1 is LNHDA and CDR2 is SQIVND (reference sequence). Trimming left V 6 bases short and J 0 bases short, with 9 bases between. CDR3 sequence (DNA): TGTGCCAGTAGCGTCGGCCACTCTGGAAACACCATATATTTT. This sequence encodes CASSVGHSGNTIYF.

The gene calls are TRBV7-3 and TRBJ1-1; D call uncertain. Deletions cut 5 bases from V and 1 base from J, with 8 bases between. The CDR3 consists of 13 residues. CDR1 is SGHTA and CDR2 is FQGTGA in the germline V gene. The DNA for the CDR3 is TGTGCCAGCAGCGCCTCTCCGAACACTGAAGCTTTCTTT. This sequence encodes CASSASPNTEAFF.

This sequence joins TRBV18 and TRBJ2-5; unclear D gene. The V end lost 1 base, the J end lost 1 base, and 7 bases lay between the germline ends. This CDR3 contains 14 residues. Germline V gives CDR1 KGHSH, CDR2 LQKENI. CDR3 region: CASSPLRAQETQYF. CDR3 nucleotides: TGTGCCAGCTCACCACTACGGGCCCAAGAGACCCAGTACTTC. The full variable domain, completed using reference TRBV18 and TRBJ2-5, is NAGVMQNPRHLVRRRGQEARLRCSPMKGHSHVYWYRQLPEEGLKFMVYLQKENIIDESGMPKERFSAEFPKEGPSILRIQQVVRGDSAAYFCASSPLRAQETQYFGPGTRLLVL.

The rearrangement joins TRBV19 to TRBJ2-3; tentative D call: TRBD1 (7 bases). This CDR3 has 15 amino acids. Germline lookup yields CDR1 LNHDA and CDR2 SQIVND (reference sequence). V was trimmed by 10 bases and J by 0 bases, leaving 17 bases between them. CDR3 DNA sequence: TGTGCCACCAAGGGGGCTAGCGTGAGCACAGATACGCAGTATTTT. Protein: CATKGASVSTDTQYF.

This sequence joins TRBV29-1 and TRBJ1-5; the D gene is possibly TRBD1 (5 bases). The CDR3 runs 14 residues. Germline values: CDR1 SQVTM, CDR2 ANQGSEA. V lost 4 bases to trimming and J lost 0 bases, with 10 bases between them. CDR3 DNA sequence: TGCAGCGTTGCGACAGAGTATAGCAATCAGCCCCAGCATTTT. Amino acids: CSVATEYSNQPQHF.

V gene TRBV5-5 combines with J gene TRBJ1-6, with 8 bases that match TRBD1. Germline V gene data show CDR1 as SGHKS and CDR2 as YYEKEE (reference sequence). CDR3 size: 17 residues. V was clipped by 0 bases and J by 9 bases; unmatched bases: 11. The CDR3 nucleotides read TGTGCCAGCAGCTTGGTGGATGGCGGACAGGGAGGTTCACCCCTCCACTTT. It is translated as CASSLVDGGQGGSPLHF. Full variable domain (remainder filled in from reference TRBV5-5 and TRBJ1-6): DAGVTQSPTHLIKTRGQQVTLRCSPISGHKSVSWYQQVLGQGPQFIFQYYEKEERGRGNFPDRFSARQFPNYSSELNVNALLLGDSALYLCASSLVDGGQGGSPLHFGNGTRLTVT.

This chain uses TRBV5-1 with TRBJ2-3; D ambiguous. CDR3 length: 16 amino acids. Germline V CDR1 and CDR2: SGHRS, YFSETQ. Trimming removed 4 bases from V and 2 bases from J, with 17 bases in between. CDR3 amino acids: CASSPGFSTDTDTQYF. CDR3 nucleotide sequence: TGCGCCAGCAGCCCAGGATTTTCCACTGACACAGATACGCAGTATTTT.

This chain joins TRBV30 and TRBJ1-3; D gene uncertain. The CDR3 sequence is 17 residues long. CDR1 is GTSNPN, CDR2 SVGIG, per germline (reference sequence). Trimming shortened V by 3 bases and J by 3 bases, and 21 bases separated the two germline ends. The CDR3 coding sequence is TGTGCCTGGAGCGTAAAGGGAGGACTAGGTTATGGAAACACCATATATTTT. Residues: CAWSVKGGLGYGNTIYF.

CDR3 in DNA: TGTGCCAGCAGCTTAGTTGTGAGACAGTACAATGAGCAGTTCTTC. Protein: CASSLVVRQYNEQFF. The V gene is TRBV7-9, the J gene TRBJ2-1; a weak D match, TRBD1 (5 bases). Germline CDR1 SEHNR, CDR2 FQNEAQ (reference sequence). There are 15 residues in the CDR3. V lost 1 base and J lost 4, with 11 bases in between.

J is TRBJ1-6 and V is TRBV19; 7 bases match TRBD1. V shed 5 bases, J shed 4 bases, and the junction held 5 bases outside the gene matches. Germline loops: CDR1 LNHDA, CDR2 SQIVND (reference sequence). CDR3 size: 15 residues. The CDR3: CASSGTDFYNSPLHF. The CDR3 region has the DNA TGTGCCAGTAGTGGGACAGACTTTTATAATTCACCCCTCCACTTT. The full variable domain, in which reference TRBV19 and TRBJ1-6 provide the parts outside the CDR3, is DGGITQSPKYLFRKEGQNVTLSCEQNLNHDAMYWYRQDPGQGLRLIYYSQIVNDFQKGDIAEGYSVSREKKESFPLTVTSAQKNPTAFYLCASSGTDFYNSPLHFGNGTRLTVT.

The rearrangement uses TRBV5-1 and TRBJ2-7, with 7 bases fitting TRBD1. Germline-derived CDR1 and CDR2 are SGHRS and YFSETQ. V lost 3 bases to trimming and J lost 0 bases; unmatched junction nucleotides: 3. The CDR3 has 14 amino acids. The CDR3 is CASSYGTVSYEQYF. CDR3 bases: TGCGCCAGCAGCTATGGGACAGTCTCCTACGAGCAGTACTTC. Filled out from reference TRBV5-1 and TRBJ2-7, the complete variable domain reads KAGVTQTPRYLIKTRGQQVTLSCSPISGHRSVSWYQQTPGQGLQFLFEYFSETQRNKGNFPGRFSGRQFSNSRSEMNVSTLELGDSALYLCASSYGTVSYEQYFGPGTRLTVT.

The genes are TRBV5-1 and TRBJ1-2; tentatively, D is TRBD1 (6 bases). CDR3 size: 15 residues. V was trimmed by 5 bases and J by 2 bases, leaving 16 bases between them. Germline V gene sequence: CDR1 SGHRS, CDR2 YFSETQ. The CDR3 DNA sequence: TGCGCCAGCAGTCCAATCTCGACAGGCAACTATGGCTACACCTTC. Translated: CASSPISTGNYGYTF.

The chain has TRBV14 and TRBJ2-1, with no clear D. The CDR3 loop spans 13 amino acids. V was shortened by 4 bases and J by 5 bases, with 9 bases between the two germline ends. Germline V gene lookup returns CDR1 SGHDN and CDR2 FVKESK. The CDR3 loop is CASSPLRNNEQFF. CDR3 bases: TGTGCCAGCAGCCCTTTGAGAAACAATGAGCAGTTCTTC.

V is TRBV13 and J is TRBJ1-3; D unclear. Germline loops: CDR1 PRHDT, CDR2 FYEKMQ (reference sequence). This CDR3 has 14 residues. V was trimmed by 5 bases and J by 2 bases, leaving 10 bases between them. The CDR3 DNA reads TGTGCCAGCAGCACCACCGACCCTGGAAACACCATATATTTT. Amino acid sequence: CASSTTDPGNTIYF.

This clone showed up just once. The chain recombines TRBV7-7 with TRBJ2-5; D may correspond to TRBD1 or TRBD2 (6 bases each). Germline CDR1 and CDR2: SSHAT and FNYEAQ (reference sequence). The CDR3 is 14 residues long. V was clipped by 5 bases and J by 4 bases, with 14 bases between them. Here the CDR3 DNA reads TGTGCCAGCAGCGCGGCGGGACACCTAGAGACCCAGTACTTC. Translated: CASSAAGHLETQYF.

This clone was seen a single time. The rearrangement links TRBV15 to TRBJ1-2; D may be TRBD1 (5 bases). CDR1 is LNHNV and CDR2 is YYDKDF in the germline V gene (reference sequence). V was clipped by 9 bases and J by 2 bases, with 16 bases between them. The CDR3 sequence is 14 residues long. The CDR3 loop reads CATNNRGLNYGYTF. CDR3 DNA: TGTGCCACGAACAATCGGGGCTTGAACTATGGCTACACCTTC.

The V gene is TRBV19, the J gene TRBJ1-2; D may be TRBD1 (5 bases). The germline gives CDR1 LNHDA, CDR2 SQIVND (reference sequence). The ends were cut back, 6 bases at V and 2 bases at J, with 19 bases in the middle. The CDR3 runs 16 residues. This chain's CDR3 is CASRRGRGAPNYGYTF. In nucleotides, the CDR3 is TGTGCCAGTAGGAGAGGACGAGGGGCTCCGAACTATGGCTACACCTTC.

V usage is TRBV7-8 and J usage is TRBJ2-7; D call uncertain. The CDR3 length is 13 residues. Germline-derived CDR1 and CDR2 are SGHVS and FQNEAQ. Trimming took 5 bases from V and 0 from J, leaving 8 bases between them. The CDR3 sequence is CASSPLASYEQYF. CDR3 in DNA: TGTGCCAGCAGCCCCCTGGCCTCCTACGAGCAGTACTTC.

The rearrangement joins TRBV19 to TRBJ2-6; D unresolved. V lost 1 base to trimming and J lost 2 bases, with 6 bases between them. Germline V gives CDR1 LNHDA, CDR2 SQIVND (reference sequence). This CDR3 is 15 amino acids long. CDR3 protein: CASSIGHTGANVLTF. The DNA for the CDR3 is TGTGCCAGTAGTATAGGTCATACTGGGGCCAACGTCCTGACTTTC.

The chain is built from TRBV7-6 and TRBJ1-2; D uncertain. The germline V gene encodes CDR1 SGHVS and CDR2 FNYEAQ. Between the trimmed V and J ends, which lost 1 base and 6 bases, there was a span of 15 bases. The CDR3 is made up of 15 amino acids. CDR3 region: CASSLVLTPNDGYTF. The CDR3 DNA sequence: TGTGCCAGCAGCTTAGTCTTGACACCAAACGATGGCTACACCTTC.